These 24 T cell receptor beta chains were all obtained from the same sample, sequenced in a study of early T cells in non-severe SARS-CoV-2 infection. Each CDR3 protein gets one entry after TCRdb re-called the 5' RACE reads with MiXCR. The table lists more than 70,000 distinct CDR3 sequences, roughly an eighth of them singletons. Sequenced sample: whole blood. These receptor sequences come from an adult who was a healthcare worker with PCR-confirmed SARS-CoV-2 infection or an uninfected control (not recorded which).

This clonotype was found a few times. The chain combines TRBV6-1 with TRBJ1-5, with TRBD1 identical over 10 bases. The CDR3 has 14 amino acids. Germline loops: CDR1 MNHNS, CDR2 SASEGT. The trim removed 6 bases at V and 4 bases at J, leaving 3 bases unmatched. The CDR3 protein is CASRGTGANQPQHF. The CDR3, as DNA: TGTGCCAGCAGAGGGACAGGGGCTAATCAGCCCCAGCATTTT.

The CDR3 protein is CSGYDRGAEAFF. In DNA, the CDR3 is TGCAGCGGCTACGACAGGGGAGCTGAAGCTTTCTTT. J is TRBJ1-1 and V is TRBV29-1, with 8 positions matching TRBD1. Germline V CDR1 and CDR2: SQVTM, ANQGSEA. This CDR3 spans 12 amino acids. Unmatched junction bases numbered 7, after V lost 7 bases and J lost 6 bases.

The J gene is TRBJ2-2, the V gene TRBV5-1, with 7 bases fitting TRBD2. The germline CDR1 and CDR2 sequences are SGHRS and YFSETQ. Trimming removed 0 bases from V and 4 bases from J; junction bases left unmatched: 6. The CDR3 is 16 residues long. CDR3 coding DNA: TGCGCCAGCAGCTTGGGGGCTAGCGGAGCCACCGGGGAGCTGTTTTTT. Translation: CASSLGASGATGELFF.

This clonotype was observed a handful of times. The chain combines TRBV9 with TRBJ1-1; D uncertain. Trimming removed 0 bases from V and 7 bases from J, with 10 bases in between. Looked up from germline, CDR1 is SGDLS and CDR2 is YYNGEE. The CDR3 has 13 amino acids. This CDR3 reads CASSVATVNEAFF. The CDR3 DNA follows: TGTGCCAGCAGCGTAGCAACAGTCAATGAAGCTTTCTTT.

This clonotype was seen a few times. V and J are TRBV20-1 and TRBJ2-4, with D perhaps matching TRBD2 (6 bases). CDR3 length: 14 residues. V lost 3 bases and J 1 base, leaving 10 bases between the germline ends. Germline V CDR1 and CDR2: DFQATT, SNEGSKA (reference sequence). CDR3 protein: CSASTGVAKNIQYF. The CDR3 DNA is TGCAGTGCTAGTACGGGGGTTGCCAAAAACATTCAGTACTTC.

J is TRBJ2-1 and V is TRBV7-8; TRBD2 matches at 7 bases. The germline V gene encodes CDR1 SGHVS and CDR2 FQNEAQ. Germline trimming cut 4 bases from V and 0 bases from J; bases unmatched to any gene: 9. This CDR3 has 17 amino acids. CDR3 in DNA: TGTGCCAGCAGCTCCGAGGCCGGGACTAACTCCTACAATGAGCAGTTCTTC. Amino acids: CASSSEAGTNSYNEQFF.

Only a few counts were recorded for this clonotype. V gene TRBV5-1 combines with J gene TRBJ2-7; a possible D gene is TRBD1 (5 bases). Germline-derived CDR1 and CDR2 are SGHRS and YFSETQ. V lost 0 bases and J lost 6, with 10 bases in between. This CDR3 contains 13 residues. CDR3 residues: CASSLGAQGEQYF. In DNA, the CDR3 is TGCGCCAGCAGCTTGGGCGCTCAGGGCGAGCAGTACTTC. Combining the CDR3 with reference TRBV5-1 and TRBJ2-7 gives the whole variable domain KAGVTQTPRYLIKTRGQQVTLSCSPISGHRSVSWYQQTPGQGLQFLFEYFSETQRNKGNFPGRFSGRQFSNSRSEMNVSTLELGDSALYLCASSLGAQGEQYFGPGTRLTVT.

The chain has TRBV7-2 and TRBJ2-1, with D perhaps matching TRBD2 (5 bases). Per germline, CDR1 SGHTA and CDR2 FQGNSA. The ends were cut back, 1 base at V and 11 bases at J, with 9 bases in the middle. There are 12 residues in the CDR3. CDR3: CASSLVEGQQFF. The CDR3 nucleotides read TGTGCCAGCAGCTTAGTTGAGGGCCAGCAGTTCTTC.

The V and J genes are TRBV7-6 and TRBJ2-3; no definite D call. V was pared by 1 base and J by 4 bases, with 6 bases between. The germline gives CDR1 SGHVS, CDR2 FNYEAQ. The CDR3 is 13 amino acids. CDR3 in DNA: TGTGCCAGCAGCTTAGTCGTTGCAGATACGCAGTATTTT. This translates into CASSLVVADTQYF.

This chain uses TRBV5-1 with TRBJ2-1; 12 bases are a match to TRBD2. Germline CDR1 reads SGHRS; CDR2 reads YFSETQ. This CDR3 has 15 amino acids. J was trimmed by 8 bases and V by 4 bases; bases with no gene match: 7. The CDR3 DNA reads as TGCGCCAGCAGCGGTACTAGCGGGGGGTTCGATGAGCAGTTCTTC. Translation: CASSGTSGGFDEQFF.

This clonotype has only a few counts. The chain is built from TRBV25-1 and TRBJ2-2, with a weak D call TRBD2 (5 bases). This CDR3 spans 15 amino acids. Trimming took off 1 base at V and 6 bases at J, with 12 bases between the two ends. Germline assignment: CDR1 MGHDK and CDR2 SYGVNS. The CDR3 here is CASSESQEEAGELFF. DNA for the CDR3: TGTGCCAGCAGTGAATCCCAGGAGGAAGCCGGGGAGCTGTTTTTT.

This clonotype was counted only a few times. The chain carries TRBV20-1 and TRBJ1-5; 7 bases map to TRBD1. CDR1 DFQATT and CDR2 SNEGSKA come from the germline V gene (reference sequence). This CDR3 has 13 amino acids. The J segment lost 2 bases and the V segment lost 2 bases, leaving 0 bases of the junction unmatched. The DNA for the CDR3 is TGCAGTGCTAGAACAGGGGGCAATCAGCCCCAGCATTTT. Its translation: CSARTGGNQPQHF.

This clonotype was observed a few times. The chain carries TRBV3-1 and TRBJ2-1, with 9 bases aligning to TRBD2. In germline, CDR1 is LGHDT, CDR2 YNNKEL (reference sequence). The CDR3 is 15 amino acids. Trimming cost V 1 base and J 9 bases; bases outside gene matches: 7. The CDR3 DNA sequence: TGTGCCAGCAGCCAAGCCGGGACTAGCCCTGGTGAGCAGTTCTTC. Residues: CASSQAGTSPGEQFF.

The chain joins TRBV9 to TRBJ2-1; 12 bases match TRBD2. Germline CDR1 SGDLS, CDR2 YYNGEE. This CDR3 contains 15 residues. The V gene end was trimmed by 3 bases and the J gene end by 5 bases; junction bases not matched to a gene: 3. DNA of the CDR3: TGTGCCAGCAGCGGCCCTAGCGGGGGGGACAATGAGCAGTTCTTC. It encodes CASSGPSGGDNEQFF.

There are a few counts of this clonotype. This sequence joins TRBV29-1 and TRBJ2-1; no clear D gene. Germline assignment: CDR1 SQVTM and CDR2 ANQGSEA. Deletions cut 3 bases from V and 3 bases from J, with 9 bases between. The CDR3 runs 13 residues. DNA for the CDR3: TGCAGCGTTGATTTCGTGGGCTACAATGAGCAGTTCTTC. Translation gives CSVDFVGYNEQFF.

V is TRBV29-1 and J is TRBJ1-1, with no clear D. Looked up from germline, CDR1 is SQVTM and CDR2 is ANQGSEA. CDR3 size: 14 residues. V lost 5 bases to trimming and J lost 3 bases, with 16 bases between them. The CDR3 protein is CSVTLVVRHTEAFF. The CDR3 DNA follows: TGCAGCGTTACCCTAGTGGTCAGACACACTGAAGCTTTCTTT.

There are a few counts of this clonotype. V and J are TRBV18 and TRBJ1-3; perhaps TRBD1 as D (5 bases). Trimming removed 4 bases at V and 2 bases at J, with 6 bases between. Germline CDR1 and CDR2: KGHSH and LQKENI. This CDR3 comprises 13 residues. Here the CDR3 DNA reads TGTGCCAGCTCACGGGGACCTGGAAACACCATATATTTT. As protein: CASSRGPGNTIYF.

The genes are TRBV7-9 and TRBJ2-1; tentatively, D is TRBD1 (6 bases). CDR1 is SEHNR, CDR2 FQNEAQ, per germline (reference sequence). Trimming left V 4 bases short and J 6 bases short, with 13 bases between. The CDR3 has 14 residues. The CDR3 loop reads CASSSGALFNEQFF. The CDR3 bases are TGTGCCAGCAGCTCAGGGGCATTATTCAATGAGCAGTTCTTC.

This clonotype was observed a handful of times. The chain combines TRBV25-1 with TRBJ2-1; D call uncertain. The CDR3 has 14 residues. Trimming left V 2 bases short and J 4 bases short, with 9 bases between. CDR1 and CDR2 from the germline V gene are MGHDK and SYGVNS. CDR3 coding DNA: TGTGCCAGCAGTGAAAGTATCGGATACAATGAGCAGTTCTTC. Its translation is CASSESIGYNEQFF.

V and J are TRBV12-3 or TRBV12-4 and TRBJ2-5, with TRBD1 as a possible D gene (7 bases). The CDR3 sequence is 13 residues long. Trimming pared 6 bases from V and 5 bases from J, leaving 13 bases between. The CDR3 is CASRNRGGETQYF. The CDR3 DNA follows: TGTGCCAGCAGAAACAGGGGAGGTGAGACCCAGTACTTC.

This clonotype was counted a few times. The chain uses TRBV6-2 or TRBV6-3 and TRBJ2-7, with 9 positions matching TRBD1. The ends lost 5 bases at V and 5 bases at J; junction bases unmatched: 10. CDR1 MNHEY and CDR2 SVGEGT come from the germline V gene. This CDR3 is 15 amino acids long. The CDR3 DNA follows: TGTGCCAGCAGTCGTACCGGGACAGGGTCGGACGAGCAGTACTTC. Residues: CASSRTGTGSDEQYF.

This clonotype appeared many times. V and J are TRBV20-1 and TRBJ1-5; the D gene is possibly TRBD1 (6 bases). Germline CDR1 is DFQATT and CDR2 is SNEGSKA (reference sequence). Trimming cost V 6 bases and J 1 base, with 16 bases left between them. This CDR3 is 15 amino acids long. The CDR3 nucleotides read TGCAGTGCGTCGACAGGATTTGGCAGCAATCAGCCCCAGCATTTT. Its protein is CSASTGFGSNQPQHF.

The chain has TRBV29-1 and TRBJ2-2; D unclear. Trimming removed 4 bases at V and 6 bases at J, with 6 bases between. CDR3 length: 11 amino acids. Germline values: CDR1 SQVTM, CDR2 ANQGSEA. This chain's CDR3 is CSVGRSGELFF. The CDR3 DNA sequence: TGCAGCGTTGGGCGATCCGGGGAGCTGTTTTTT.

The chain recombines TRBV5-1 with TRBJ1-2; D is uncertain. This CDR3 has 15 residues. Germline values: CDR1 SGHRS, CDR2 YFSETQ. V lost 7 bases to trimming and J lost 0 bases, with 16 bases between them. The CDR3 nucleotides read TGCGCCAGCTCCGATTCCATCGGATCTAACTATGGCTACACCTTC. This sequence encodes CASSDSIGSNYGYTF.